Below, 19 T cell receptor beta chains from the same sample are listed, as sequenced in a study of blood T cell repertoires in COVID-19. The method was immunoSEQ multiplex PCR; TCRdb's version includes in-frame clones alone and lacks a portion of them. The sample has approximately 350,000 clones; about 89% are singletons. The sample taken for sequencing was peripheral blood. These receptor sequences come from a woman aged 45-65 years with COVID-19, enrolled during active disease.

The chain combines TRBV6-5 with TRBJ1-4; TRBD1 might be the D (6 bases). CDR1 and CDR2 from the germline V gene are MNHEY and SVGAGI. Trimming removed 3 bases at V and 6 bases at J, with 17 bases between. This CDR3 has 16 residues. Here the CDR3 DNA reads TGTGCCAGCAGTTATTTGGCAGGGGTCGGGCATGAAAAACTGTTTTTT. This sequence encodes CASSYLAGVGHEKLFF.

As DNA, the CDR3 is TGTGCCACCGCTAAGGACTCAGCCTACAATGAGCAGTTCTTC. Translation gives CATAKDSAYNEQFF. V is TRBV18 and J is TRBJ2-1; TRBD2 is a possible D gene (5 bases). The germline CDR1 and CDR2 sequences are KGHSH and LQKENI. V was pared by 10 bases and J by 2 bases, with 15 bases between. This CDR3 comprises 14 residues. The whole variable domain, remainder taken from reference TRBV18 and TRBJ2-1, is NAGVMQNPRHLVRRRGQEARLRCSPMKGHSHVYWYRQLPEEGLKFMVYLQKENIIDESGMPKERFSAEFPKEGPSILRIQQVVRGDSAAYFCATAKDSAYNEQFFGPGTRLTVL.

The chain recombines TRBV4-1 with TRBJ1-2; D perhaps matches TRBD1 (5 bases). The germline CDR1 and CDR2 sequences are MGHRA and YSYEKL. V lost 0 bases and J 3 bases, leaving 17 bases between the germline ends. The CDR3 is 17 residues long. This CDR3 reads CASSQDSARGADYGYTF. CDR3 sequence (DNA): TGCGCCAGCAGCCAAGATTCCGCGCGCGGGGCTGACTATGGCTACACCTTC.

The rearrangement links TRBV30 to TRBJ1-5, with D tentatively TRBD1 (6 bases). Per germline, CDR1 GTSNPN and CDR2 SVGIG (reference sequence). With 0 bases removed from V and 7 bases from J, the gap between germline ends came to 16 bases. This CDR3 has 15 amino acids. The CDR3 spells CAWSVRAGGDQPQHF. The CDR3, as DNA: TGTGCCTGGAGTGTTCGGGCTGGGGGCGACCAGCCCCAGCATTTT.

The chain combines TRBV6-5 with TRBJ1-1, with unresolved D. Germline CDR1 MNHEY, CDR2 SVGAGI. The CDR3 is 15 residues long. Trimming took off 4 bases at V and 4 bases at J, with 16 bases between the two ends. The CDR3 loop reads CASSSLNSGSTEAFF. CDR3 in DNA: TGTGCCAGCAGTTCCTTAAACTCAGGTTCCACTGAAGCTTTCTTT.

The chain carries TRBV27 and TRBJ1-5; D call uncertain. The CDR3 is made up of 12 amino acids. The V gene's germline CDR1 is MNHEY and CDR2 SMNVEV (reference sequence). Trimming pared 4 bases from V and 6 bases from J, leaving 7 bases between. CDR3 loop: CASSSTSQPQHF. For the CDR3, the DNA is TGTGCCAGCAGTTCAACAAGTCAGCCCCAGCATTTT.

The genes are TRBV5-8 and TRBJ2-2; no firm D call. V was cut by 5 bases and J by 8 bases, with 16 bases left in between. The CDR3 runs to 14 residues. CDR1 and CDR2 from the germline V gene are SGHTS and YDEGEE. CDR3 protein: CASSFRYSRGELFF. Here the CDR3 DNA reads TGTGCCAGCAGTTTTCGTTACTCCCGAGGGGAGCTGTTTTTT.

CDR3 region: CASSLRRETQAFF. CDR3 sequence (DNA): TGCGCCAGCAGCTTACGAAGGGAGACCCAGGCTTTCTTT. The chain uses TRBV5-1 and TRBJ1-1, with D hard to call. Germline V gene data show CDR1 as SGHRS and CDR2 as YFSETQ. V shed 2 bases and J shed 11 bases, with 16 bases lying between them. There are 13 residues in the CDR3.

DNA of the CDR3: TGTGCCAGCAGCTTCTGGACTAGCATTGTCGGGGAGCTGTTTTTT. It is translated as CASSFWTSIVGELFF. J is TRBJ2-2 and V is TRBV7-2; TRBD2 matches at 8 bases. The CDR3 is 15 amino acids. Germline-derived CDR1 and CDR2 are SGHTA and FQGNSA. V lost 3 bases, J lost 7 bases, and 7 bases stayed unmatched.

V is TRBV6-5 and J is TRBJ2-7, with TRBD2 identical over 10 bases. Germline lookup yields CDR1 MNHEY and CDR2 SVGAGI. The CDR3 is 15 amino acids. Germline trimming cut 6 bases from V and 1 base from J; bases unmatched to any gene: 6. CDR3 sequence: CASSQSGRVSYEQYF. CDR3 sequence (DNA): TGTGCCAGCAGCCAAAGCGGGAGGGTGTCCTACGAGCAGTACTTC.

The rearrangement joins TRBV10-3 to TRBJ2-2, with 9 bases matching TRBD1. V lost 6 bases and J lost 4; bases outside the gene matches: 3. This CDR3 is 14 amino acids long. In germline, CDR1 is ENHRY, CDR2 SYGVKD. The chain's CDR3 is CAIRTGGGTGELFF. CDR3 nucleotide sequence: TGTGCCATCAGGACAGGGGGGGGCACCGGGGAGCTGTTTTTT.

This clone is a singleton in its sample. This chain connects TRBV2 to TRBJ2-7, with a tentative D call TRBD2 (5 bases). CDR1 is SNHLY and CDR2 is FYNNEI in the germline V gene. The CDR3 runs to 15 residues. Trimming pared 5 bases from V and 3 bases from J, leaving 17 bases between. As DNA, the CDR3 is TGTGCCAGCAGTTCCCGCGAGGGATTAGACTACGAGCAGTACTTC. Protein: CASSSREGLDYEQYF.

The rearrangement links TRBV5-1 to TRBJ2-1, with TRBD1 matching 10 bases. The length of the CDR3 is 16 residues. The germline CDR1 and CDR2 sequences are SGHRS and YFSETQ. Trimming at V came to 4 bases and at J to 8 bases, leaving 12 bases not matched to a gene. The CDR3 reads CASSPDRGQGFYEQFF. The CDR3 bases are TGCGCCAGCAGCCCTGACAGGGGGCAAGGGTTTTATGAGCAGTTCTTC. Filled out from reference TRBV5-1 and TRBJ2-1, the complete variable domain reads KAGVTQTPRYLIKTRGQQVTLSCSPISGHRSVSWYQQTPGQGLQFLFEYFSETQRNKGNFPGRFSGRQFSNSRSEMNVSTLELGDSALYLCASSPDRGQGFYEQFFGPGTRLTVL.

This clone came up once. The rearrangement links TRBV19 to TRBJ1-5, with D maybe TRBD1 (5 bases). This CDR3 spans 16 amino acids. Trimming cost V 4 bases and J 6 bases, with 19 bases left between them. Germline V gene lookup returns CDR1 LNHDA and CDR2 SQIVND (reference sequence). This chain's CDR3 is CASSTGRGRISQPQHF. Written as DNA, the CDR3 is TGTGCCAGTAGTACAGGTAGGGGAAGGATCAGTCAGCCCCAGCATTTT.

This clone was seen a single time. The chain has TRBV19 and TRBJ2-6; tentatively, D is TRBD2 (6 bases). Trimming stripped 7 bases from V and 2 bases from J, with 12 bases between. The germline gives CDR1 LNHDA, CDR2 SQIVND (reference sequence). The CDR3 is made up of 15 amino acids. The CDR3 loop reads CASNPGGTGANVLTF. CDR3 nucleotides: TGTGCCAGTAATCCCGGGGGAACTGGGGCCAACGTCCTGACTTTC. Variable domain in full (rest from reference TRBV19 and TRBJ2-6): DGGITQSPKYLFRKEGQNVTLSCEQNLNHDAMYWYRQDPGQGLRLIYYSQIVNDFQKGDIAEGYSVSREKKESFPLTVTSAQKNPTAFYLCASNPGGTGANVLTFGAGSRLTVL.

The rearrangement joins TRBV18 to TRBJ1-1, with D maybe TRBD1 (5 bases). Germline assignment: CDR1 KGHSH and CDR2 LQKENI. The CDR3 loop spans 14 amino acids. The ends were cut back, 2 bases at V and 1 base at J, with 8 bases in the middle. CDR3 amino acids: CASSPSRGNTEAFF. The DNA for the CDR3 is TGTGCCAGCTCACCAAGTAGGGGGAACACTGAAGCTTTCTTT. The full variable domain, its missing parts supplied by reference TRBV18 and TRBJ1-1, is NAGVMQNPRHLVRRRGQEARLRCSPMKGHSHVYWYRQLPEEGLKFMVYLQKENIIDESGMPKERFSAEFPKEGPSILRIQQVVRGDSAAYFCASSPSRGNTEAFFGQGTRLTVV.

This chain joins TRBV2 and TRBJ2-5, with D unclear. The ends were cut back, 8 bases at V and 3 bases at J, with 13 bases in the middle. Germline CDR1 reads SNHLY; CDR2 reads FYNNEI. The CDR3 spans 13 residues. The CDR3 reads CASHKIAEETQYF. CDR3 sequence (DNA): TGTGCCAGCCACAAAATCGCCGAAGAGACCCAGTACTTC.

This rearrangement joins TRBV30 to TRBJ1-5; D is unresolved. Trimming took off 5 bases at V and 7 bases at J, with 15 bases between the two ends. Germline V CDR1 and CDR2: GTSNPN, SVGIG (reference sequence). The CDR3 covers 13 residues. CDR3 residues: CAWSINGNQPQHF. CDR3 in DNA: TGTGCCTGGTCTATCAACGGGAACCAGCCCCAGCATTTT.

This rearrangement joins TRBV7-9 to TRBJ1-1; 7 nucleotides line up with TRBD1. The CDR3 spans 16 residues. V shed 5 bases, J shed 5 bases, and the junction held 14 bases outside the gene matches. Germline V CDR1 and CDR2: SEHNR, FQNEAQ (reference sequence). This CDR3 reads CASSAGGAGGSTEAFF. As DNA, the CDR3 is TGTGCCAGCAGCGCCGGAGGAGCAGGGGGGAGTACTGAAGCTTTCTTT.